A single sample is the source of the 21 T cell receptor beta chains below, sequenced in a study of control samples from healthy donors and cancer patients (TCRdb year 2020). The library was generated by the immunoSEQ multiplex PCR assay. What TCRdb holds here is the immuneACCESS table cut down to in-frame rearrangements. Part of the clones is not present; checked against another copy, under half of the missing clones reflect an unresolved V gene, and the others are unexplained. This sample comprises some 220,000 clones, 85% to 95% of them detected only once. About 1.6% of the sample rests with the top ten. Source material: blood. The receptors originated from a man in his forties or fifties in good health.

The chain joins TRBV5-8 to TRBJ1-6; no clear D. The CDR3 contains 15 residues. Trimming left V 0 bases short and J 0 bases short, with 4 bases between. Germline V CDR1 and CDR2: SGHTS, YDEGEE. The CDR3 protein is CASSLEGSYNSPLHF. The CDR3 DNA is TGTGCCAGCAGCTTGGAGGGCTCCTATAATTCACCCCTCCACTTT.

The chain links TRBV5-4 to TRBJ2-2, with 9 bases lining up with TRBD2. The CDR3 loop spans 15 amino acids. From germline, CDR1 is SGHNT and CDR2 YYREEE (reference sequence). V shed 4 bases, J shed 4 bases, and the junction held 5 bases outside the gene matches. The CDR3 DNA sequence: TGTGCCAGCAGCCTGCAGCGGGGGGTCACCGGGGAGCTGTTTTTT. It codes for CASSLQRGVTGELFF.

CDR3 region: CASSYVSPNYGYTF. The CDR3 DNA follows: TGTGCCAGCAGTTATGTCTCGCCGAACTATGGCTACACCTTC. The chain couples TRBV28 to TRBJ1-2, with no clear D. Between the trimmed V and J ends, which lost 4 bases and 2 bases, there was a span of 11 bases. The CDR3 consists of 14 residues. Per the germline V gene, CDR1 is MDHEN and CDR2 is SYDVKM.

The chain couples TRBV5-1 to TRBJ1-1; the D is unclear. V was pared by 1 base and J by 1 base, with 11 bases between. The CDR3 has 15 amino acids. Germline V gene sequence: CDR1 SGHRS, CDR2 YFSETQ. DNA for the CDR3: TGCGCCAGCAGCTTGCAGGCGGCCCCGAACACTGAAGCTTTCTTT. This gives the protein CASSLQAAPNTEAFF.

This clone appeared once. The J gene is TRBJ2-5, the V gene TRBV7-3; D call uncertain. The CDR3 is 13 residues long. V was cut by 2 bases and J by 5 bases, with 9 bases left in between. Per the germline V gene, CDR1 is SGHTA and CDR2 is FQGTGA. The CDR3 loop reads CASSLQLGETQYF. CDR3 in DNA: TGTGCCAGCAGCTTACAATTAGGGGAGACCCAGTACTTC.

V is TRBV9 and J is TRBJ1-3, with 8 bases lining up with TRBD1. CDR3 size: 15 residues. The J segment lost 3 bases and the V segment lost 4 bases, leaving 6 bases of the junction unmatched. CDR1 SGDLS and CDR2 YYNGEE come from the germline V gene. The CDR3 region is CASSPRGTGGNTIYF. The CDR3 DNA is TGTGCCAGCAGCCCCCGGGGGACAGGTGGAAACACCATATATTTT.

J is TRBJ1-6 and V is TRBV5-1, with 7 bases aligning to TRBD1. CDR1 and CDR2 from the germline V gene are SGHRS and YFSETQ. The CDR3 is 14 amino acids. V lost 0 bases, J lost 10 bases, and 4 bases stayed unmatched. The CDR3 region has the DNA TGCGCCAGCAGCTTGGAAACAGGGGAATCACCCCTCCACTTT. It specifies CASSLETGESPLHF.

The chain employs TRBV6-5 and TRBJ1-1; TRBD1 matches at 7 bases. V shed 7 bases, J shed 0 bases, and the junction held 8 bases outside the gene matches. Germline loops: CDR1 MNHEY, CDR2 SVGAGI. The CDR3 is 15 amino acids. The CDR3 nucleotides read TGTGCCAGCACTGCTGGGACAGCAGTGAACACTGAAGCTTTCTTT. As protein: CASTAGTAVNTEAFF.

This chain uses TRBV18 with TRBJ1-6; TRBD1 agrees at 7 bases. In germline, CDR1 is KGHSH, CDR2 LQKENI. V lost 8 bases and J lost 8; bases outside the gene matches: 6. This CDR3 comprises 13 residues. The CDR3 bases are TGTGCCAGCGGGGACAGTACGGATTCACCCCTCCACTTT. This sequence encodes CASGDSTDSPLHF. The variable domain in full, completed from reference TRBV18 and TRBJ1-6, reads NAGVMQNPRHLVRRRGQEARLRCSPMKGHSHVYWYRQLPEEGLKFMVYLQKENIIDESGMPKERFSAEFPKEGPSILRIQQVVRGDSAAYFCASGDSTDSPLHFGNGTRLTVT.

This chain links TRBV9 with TRBJ1-5, with 7 bases matching TRBD1. Germline CDR1 and CDR2: SGDLS and YYNGEE. This CDR3 region has 16 residues. Germline trimming cut 3 bases from V and 3 bases from J; bases unmatched to any gene: 9. CDR3 region: CASSARDSQANQPQHF. CDR3 sequence (DNA): TGTGCCAGCAGCGCCCGGGACAGCCAAGCCAATCAGCCCCAGCATTTT.

The chain couples TRBV7-9 to TRBJ1-2; 12 bases match TRBD1. CDR1 is SEHNR, CDR2 FQNEAQ, per germline (reference sequence). Unmatched junction bases numbered 4, after V lost 1 base and J lost 4 bases. The CDR3 spans 16 residues. CDR3 amino acids: CASSLEGQGALYGYTF. The CDR3 DNA reads as TGTGCCAGCAGCTTAGAGGGACAGGGGGCTCTCTATGGCTACACCTTC. The variable domain in full, completed from reference TRBV7-9 and TRBJ1-2, reads DTGVSQNPRHKITKRGQNVTFRCDPISEHNRLYWYRQTLGQGPEFLTYFQNEAQLEKSRLLSDRFSAERPKGSFSTLEIQRTEQGDSAMYLCASSLEGQGALYGYTFGSGTRLTVV.

This chain uses TRBV29-1 with TRBJ2-3; D might be TRBD2 (5 bases). The CDR3 runs 15 residues. Germline V CDR1 and CDR2: SQVTM, ANQGSEA. With 6 bases removed from V and 3 bases from J, the gap between germline ends came to 19 bases. CDR3 sequence: CSVDTIRTGTDTQYF. The CDR3 DNA reads as TGCAGCGTCGACACAATCAGGACTGGAACAGATACGCAGTATTTT.

The chain couples TRBV6-6 to TRBJ1-5; no clear D gene. The CDR3 length is 12 residues. Germline-derived CDR1 and CDR2 are MNHNY and SVGAGI (reference sequence). Trimming shortened V by 3 bases and J by 7 bases, and 7 bases separated the two germline ends. The CDR3 DNA is TGTGCCAGCAGTTATCCCGGACAGCCCCAGCATTTT. This gives the protein CASSYPGQPQHF.

CDR3 DNA: TGTGCCAGCAGTGGACGGGACAGGGCGGGCAATGAGCAGTTCTTC. This sequence encodes CASSGRDRAGNEQFF. This sequence joins TRBV25-1 and TRBJ2-1; 9 bases match TRBD1. V shed 4 bases, J shed 6 bases, and the junction held 7 bases outside the gene matches. This CDR3 comprises 15 residues. CDR1 is MGHDK and CDR2 is SYGVNS in the germline V gene.

In this sample, this clone turned up once. This chain uses TRBV28 with TRBJ2-6; 12 bases are a match to TRBD1. Germline-derived CDR1 and CDR2 are MDHEN and SYDVKM. The CDR3 is made up of 19 amino acids. J gave up 4 bases and V 6 bases, and 13 bases lay outside the gene matches. The CDR3, as DNA: TGTGCCAGCAGACCCACTACCGGGACAGGGGGCGGGGGGGCCAACGTCCTGACTTTC. This translates into CASRPTTGTGGGGANVLTF.

This clone has only one observation. V is TRBV19 and J is TRBJ2-2; 8 bases agree with TRBD1. The trim removed 6 bases at V and 1 base at J, leaving 4 bases unmatched. The CDR3 loop spans 15 amino acids. Germline V CDR1 and CDR2: LNHDA, SQIVND (reference sequence). CDR3: CASSDRGGNTGELFF. The CDR3, as DNA: TGTGCCAGTAGCGACAGGGGAGGGAACACCGGGGAGCTGTTTTTT.

The chain recombines TRBV10-1 with TRBJ2-3; unclear D gene. Germline CDR1 WNHNN, CDR2 SYGVQD (reference sequence). The ends were cut back, 5 bases at V and 6 bases at J, with 15 bases in the middle. There are 14 residues in the CDR3. CDR3 amino acids: CASSSTMAPDTQYF. The CDR3 DNA is TGCGCCAGCAGTTCCACCATGGCCCCGGATACGCAGTATTTT.

The gene calls are TRBV6-4 and TRBJ1-2; tentatively, D is TRBD1 (5 bases). The CDR3 spans 14 residues. Germline V gene sequence: CDR1 MRHNA, CDR2 SNTAGT. Trimming removed 6 bases at V and 9 bases at J, with 20 bases between. The CDR3 nucleotides read TGTGCCAGCAGGGCCGAATACCAGGGAGGGAGCTACACCTTC. Protein: CASRAEYQGGSYTF.

The chain combines TRBV28 with TRBJ2-6; no clear D gene. Germline loops: CDR1 MDHEN, CDR2 SYDVKM. Trimming stripped 5 bases from V and 3 bases from J, with 11 bases between. The CDR3 sequence is 15 residues long. Here the CDR3 reads CASSPLGSGANVLTF. The CDR3 nucleotides are TGTGCCAGCAGTCCTTTGGGAAGTGGGGCCAACGTCCTGACTTTC.

The chain combines TRBV6-1 with TRBJ2-3; tentatively, D is TRBD1 or TRBD2 (5 bases each). From germline, CDR1 is MNHNS and CDR2 SASEGT. This CDR3 region has 13 residues. V lost 3 bases and J 6 bases, leaving 10 bases between the germline ends. The CDR3 loop is CASSEAGTDTQYF. The CDR3 region has the DNA TGTGCCAGCAGTGAGGCAGGGACCGATACGCAGTATTTT.

The chain employs TRBV19 and TRBJ2-1, with D tentatively TRBD1 (6 bases). The length of the CDR3 is 14 residues. Trimming shortened V by 1 base and J by 7 bases, and 11 bases separated the two germline ends. Germline V gene data show CDR1 as LNHDA and CDR2 as SQIVND (reference sequence). CDR3 protein: CASSIGSQGNEQFF. The CDR3 region has the DNA TGTGCCAGTAGTATAGGTTCGCAGGGGAATGAGCAGTTCTTC. Using reference TRBV19 and TRBJ2-1 for the parts outside the CDR3, the full variable domain is DGGITQSPKYLFRKEGQNVTLSCEQNLNHDAMYWYRQDPGQGLRLIYYSQIVNDFQKGDIAEGYSVSREKKESFPLTVTSAQKNPTAFYLCASSIGSQGNEQFFGPGTRLTVL.